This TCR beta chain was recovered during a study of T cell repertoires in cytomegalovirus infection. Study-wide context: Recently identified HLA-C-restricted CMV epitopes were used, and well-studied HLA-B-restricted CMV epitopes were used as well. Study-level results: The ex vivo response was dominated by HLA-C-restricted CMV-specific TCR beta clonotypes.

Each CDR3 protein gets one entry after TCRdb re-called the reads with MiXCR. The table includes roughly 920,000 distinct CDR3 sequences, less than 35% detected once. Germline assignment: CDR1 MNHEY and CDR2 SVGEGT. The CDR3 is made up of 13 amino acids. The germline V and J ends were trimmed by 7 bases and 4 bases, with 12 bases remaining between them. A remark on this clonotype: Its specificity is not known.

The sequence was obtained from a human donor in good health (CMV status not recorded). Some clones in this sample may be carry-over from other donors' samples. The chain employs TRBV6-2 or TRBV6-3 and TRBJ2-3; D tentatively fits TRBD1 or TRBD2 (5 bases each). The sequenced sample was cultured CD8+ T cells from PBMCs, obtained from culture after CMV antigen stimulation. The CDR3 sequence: CASTYGAADTQYF. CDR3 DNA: TGTGCCAGCACCTACGGGGCGGCAGATACGCAGTATTTT.